These 10 T cell receptor beta chains came from one sample sequenced in a study of T cells in Graves' hyperthyroidism and ophthalmopathy (dated by TCRdb to 2018 to 2020). The library came from multiplex PCR. Instrument used: Illumina HiSeq 2000. The TCR beta CDR3 regions were amplified from RNA transcripts. For the first round of RT-PCR on the TCR CDR3, the HTBI primer set was used together with the Qiagen OneStep RT-PCR kit. The raw public data were reprocessed by TCRdb itself: fastp quality trimming at Q25, MiXCR clonotype calling, in-frame beta chains only. A single entry per CDR3 protein holds the most common genes and DNA from its merged rows. The sample yields 550,000 to 650,000 distinct CDR3 sequences; around 14% were counted once. The leading ten clones occupy about 5.8% of the sample. Specimen: blood. These receptors all stem from a woman aged 25 to 45 with Graves' hyperthyroidism that later progressed to Graves' ophthalmopathy.

The table lists this clonotype with many counts. This chain links TRBV20-1 with TRBJ1-1; no reliable D call. The germline V and J ends were trimmed by 4 bases and 7 bases, with 10 bases remaining between them. Germline CDR1 DFQATT, CDR2 SNEGSKA (reference sequence). The CDR3 extends over 11 amino acids. The CDR3 loop is CSAKDVVEAFF. DNA for the CDR3: TGCAGTGCTAAAGATGTGGTTGAAGCTTTCTTT.

The chain links TRBV29-1 to TRBJ1-2; 10 bases are shared with TRBD1. The V gene end was trimmed by 8 bases and the J gene end by 3 bases; junction bases not matched to a gene: 6. Germline lookup yields CDR1 SQVTM and CDR2 ANQGSEA. This CDR3 region has 13 residues. In DNA, the CDR3 is TGCAGCTTTAGGACAGGGGGGGACTATGGCTACACCTTC. Protein sequence: CSFRTGGDYGYTF.

This clonotype was seen many times. This sequence joins TRBV11-3 and TRBJ1-6; 9 nucleotides align to TRBD1. The V and J ends lost 5 bases and 5 bases, in that order; junction bases with no gene match: 10. The CDR3 sequence is 17 residues long. Looked up from germline, CDR1 is SGHNT and CDR2 is YENEEA. As DNA, the CDR3 is TGTGCCAGCAGCATTTACAGGGGGCTCGAAAATAATTCACCCCTCCACTTT. Residues: CASSIYRGLENNSPLHF.

This clonotype was found many times. The chain carries TRBV12-3 or TRBV12-4 and TRBJ1-2, with D possibly TRBD1 on 6 matching bases. The CDR3 length is 16 residues. The ends were cut back, 6 bases at V and 4 bases at J, with 21 bases in the middle. DNA for the CDR3: TGTGCCAGCAGGGGAGACAGGACTACTTCTGCCTATGGCTACACCTTC. It translates to CASRGDRTTSAYGYTF.

This clonotype was detected ten times or more. The chain has TRBV7-2 and TRBJ1-2; TRBD1 aligns across 7 bases. V gave up 1 base and J gave up 4 bases; unmatched junction bases: 0. CDR1 and CDR2 (germline): SGHTA, FQGNSA. This CDR3 region has 13 residues. DNA of the CDR3: TGTGCCAGCAGCTTAGGGGACAGCTATGGCTACACCTTC. Translating it yields CASSLGDSYGYTF.

In its sample, this clonotype was seen many times. This chain connects TRBV10-3 to TRBJ1-6; tentatively, D is TRBD1 (5 bases). CDR1 is ENHRY, CDR2 SYGVKD, per germline. The CDR3 extends over 16 amino acids. The V and J ends lost 1 base and 5 bases respectively, with 12 bases between them. In DNA, the CDR3 is TGTGCCATCAGTGAGTGGGAACAGGCGGATAATTCACCCCTCCACTTT. Translation: CAISEWEQADNSPLHF.

This clonotype has a count of ten or more. This chain joins TRBV7-9 and TRBJ2-5; D unclear. The CDR3 covers 12 residues. Deletions cut 4 bases from V and 3 bases from J, with 6 bases between. Germline V gene data show CDR1 as SEHNR and CDR2 as FQNEAQ (reference sequence). CDR3 residues: CASSSLKETQYF. CDR3 coding DNA: TGTGCCAGCAGCTCATTGAAAGAGACCCAGTACTTC.

The sample holds a few counts of this clonotype. The rearrangement links TRBV5-1 to TRBJ2-4; D unclear. CDR1 is SGHRS, CDR2 YFSETQ, per germline. Trimming took 4 bases from V and 5 from J, leaving 7 bases between them. This CDR3 has 12 residues. Here the CDR3 reads CASSSPENIQYF. CDR3 DNA: TGCGCCAGCAGCAGCCCAGAAAACATTCAGTACTTC.

V usage is TRBV7-9 and J usage is TRBJ2-7; 9 bases match TRBD1. This CDR3 is 15 amino acids long. V dropped 6 bases and J dropped 6; count of bases not matched to a gene: 12. Germline V CDR1 and CDR2: SEHNR, FQNEAQ (reference sequence). The DNA for the CDR3 is TGTGCCAGCAGGCCCCCGGGACAGGGAAGCGGCGAGCAGTACTTC. Its translation: CASRPPGQGSGEQYF.

This clonotype was found a few times. CDR3 sequence: CASCRTGGRPQHF. CDR3 in DNA: TGTGCCAGTTGTCGCACAGGCGGACGGCCCCAGCATTTT. The V call is TRBV6-1, the J call TRBJ1-5; TRBD1 might be the D (5 bases). Germline-derived CDR1 and CDR2 are MNHNS and SASEGT. This CDR3 region has 13 residues. V lost 9 bases and J lost 9, with 18 bases in between.